This T cell receptor (beta chain) derives from a study of blood T cell repertoires in COVID-19. Participants had their cohort set by participant-reported clinical history. Recovery among Cohort 3 donors was established by two negative PCRs, clearance, or symptom resolution. This table comes from immunoSEQ multiplex PCR, and its TCRdb copy is limited to in-frame clones, with some not included. This table holds around 300,000 clones, 75% to 90% found once. This CDR3 has 14 residues. Germline lookup yields CDR1 SGHAT and CDR2 FQNNGV. Trimming left V 1 base short and J 6 bases short, with 12 bases between.

This chain joins TRBV11-2 and TRBJ1-1; D remains ambiguous. What was sequenced was PBMCs or T cells enriched from blood (not recorded which). The TCR was taken from a woman between 40 and 50 years old who had recovered from COVID-19. The DNA for the CDR3 is TGTGCCAGCAGCTTAGGCGCTTTCAGCGCTGAAGCTTTCTTT. It specifies CASSLGAFSAEAFF.